The 30 T cell receptor beta chains listed next were all sequenced from one sample in a study of blood T cells in healthy people across ages. Through a sample-barcoded 5' primer and a J-beta primer mix, a second PCR was run for 7 to 11 cycles. TCRdb called the 5' RACE reads again in MiXCR, with one record for every CDR3 protein. The sample consists of roughly 800,000 distinct CDR3 sequences, 20% to 25% of them appearing once. Another study also made use of these data, one on T cells of mothers and their children.

The sample comprised blood. The receptors were gathered from a boy aged 5-17 years in good health.

The chain couples TRBV20-1 to TRBJ2-7; 8 positions agree with TRBD2. V gave up 6 bases and J gave up 5 bases; unmatched junction bases: 12. This CDR3 has 14 amino acids. The germline V gene encodes CDR1 DFQATT and CDR2 SNEGSKA (reference sequence). CDR3 DNA sequence: TGCAGTGCCACAAAGGGGGGACTAGTAAACGAGCAGTACTTC. It is translated as CSATKGGLVNEQYF.

The chain links TRBV24-1 to TRBJ2-2; 11 nucleotides agree with TRBD1. The germline gives CDR1 KGHDR, CDR2 SFDVKD. The V segment lost 4 bases and the J segment 3 bases; nucleotides outside the gene matches: 3. The CDR3 loop spans 16 amino acids. The CDR3 here is CATSDSGQGDTGELFF. CDR3 bases: TGTGCCACCAGTGACTCGGGACAGGGGGACACCGGGGAGCTGTTTTTT.

The CDR3 reads CASSSGTGLSYEQYF. DNA of the CDR3: TGCGCCAGCAGCTCAGGGACAGGGCTTTCCTACGAGCAGTACTTC. The chain has TRBV5-1 and TRBJ2-7; 9 bases fit TRBD1. V lost 3 bases to trimming and J lost 1 base; unmatched junction nucleotides: 5. The CDR3 loop spans 15 amino acids. The germline V gene encodes CDR1 SGHRS and CDR2 YFSETQ.

This clonotype was observed a few times. The genes are TRBV19 and TRBJ2-5; D not certain. In germline, CDR1 is LNHDA, CDR2 SQIVND (reference sequence). CDR3 length: 15 residues. Deletions cut 6 bases from V and 0 bases from J, with 14 bases between. The CDR3 region has the DNA TGTGCCAGTAGGGAAGTGGACGGGTACCAAGAGACCCAGTACTTC. Its protein is CASREVDGYQETQYF.

The CDR3 reads CATSSIEGYEQYF. In DNA, the CDR3 is TGTGCCACCAGCAGCATCGAGGGCTACGAGCAGTACTTC. The chain combines TRBV15 with TRBJ2-1; tentative D call: TRBD2 (5 bases). The DNA end lines up better with TRBJ2-7; the J call may be wrong. The CDR3 sequence is 13 residues long. Germline V gene sequence: CDR1 LNHNV, CDR2 YYDKDF (reference sequence).

The chain combines TRBV7-2 with TRBJ2-7; tentative D call: TRBD1 (6 bases). CDR1 and CDR2 (germline): SGHTA, FQGNSA. The CDR3 is 16 amino acids. V lost 1 base and J 1 base, leaving 14 bases between the germline ends. The CDR3 is CASSLVWGQDSYEQYF. The CDR3 DNA reads TGTGCCAGCAGCTTAGTCTGGGGGCAGGATTCCTACGAGCAGTACTTC.

The V gene is TRBV20-1, the J gene TRBJ2-7; D call uncertain. From germline, CDR1 is DFQATT and CDR2 SNEGSKA (reference sequence). The V end lost 0 bases, the J end lost 3 bases, and 9 bases lay between the germline ends. The CDR3 loop spans 13 amino acids. The CDR3 DNA reads as TGCAGTGCTAGAGATGAGGAGAACTACGAGCAGTACTTC. Protein product: CSARDEENYEQYF.

V gene TRBV7-8 combines with J gene TRBJ2-2; 8 bases are a match to TRBD2. The CDR3 has 16 amino acids. V was clipped by 5 bases and J by 1 base; unmatched bases: 6. CDR1 and CDR2 (germline): SGHVS, FQNEAQ. Here the CDR3 reads CASSGGLAGNTGELFF. CDR3 nucleotides: TGTGCCAGCAGCGGGGGGCTAGCGGGGAACACCGGGGAGCTGTTTTTT.

The rearrangement links TRBV12-3 or TRBV12-4 to TRBJ2-7, with 9 positions matching TRBD2. Trimming cost V 7 bases and J 1 base; bases outside gene matches: 5. CDR3 length: 14 amino acids. CDR3 nucleotides: TGTGCCAGCAATATAGCGGGAGTTTCCTACGAGCAGTACTTC. It yields the protein CASNIAGVSYEQYF.

This chain joins TRBV7-2 and TRBJ1-6, with 7 bases matching TRBD1. The trim removed 1 base at V and 8 bases at J, leaving 20 bases unmatched. CDR3 length: 20 amino acids. Germline lookup yields CDR1 SGHTA and CDR2 FQGNSA. CDR3 protein: CASSLVTIPRLTGMHSPLHF. CDR3 DNA: TGTGCCAGCAGCTTAGTAACGATCCCCCGGCTGACAGGGATGCATTCACCCCTCCACTTT.

This clonotype showed up just a few times. The genes are TRBV9 and TRBJ2-6; perhaps D is TRBD1 or TRBD2 (6 bases each). Germline V CDR1 and CDR2: SGDLS, YYNGEE. The CDR3 length is 15 residues. V lost 2 bases to trimming and J lost 4 bases, with 10 bases between them. The CDR3 spells CASSVWGAGANVLTF. In DNA, the CDR3 is TGTGCCAGCAGCGTGTGGGGGGCCGGGGCCAACGTCCTGACTTTC.

The chain links TRBV28 to TRBJ2-3; D perhaps matches TRBD2 (7 bases). Per germline, CDR1 MDHEN and CDR2 SYDVKM. CDR3 length: 15 residues. V was clipped by 4 bases and J by 2 bases, with 13 bases between them. CDR3 nucleotide sequence: TGTGCCAGCAGTTCTCGGCGGGGGCTCACAGATACGCAGTATTTT. Protein: CASSSRRGLTDTQYF.

The V and J genes are TRBV29-1 and TRBJ2-1; either TRBD1 or TRBD2 may supply D (5 bases each). Germline V gene data show CDR1 as SQVTM and CDR2 as ANQGSEA. The CDR3 consists of 11 residues. Trimming removed 4 bases at V and 12 bases at J, with 13 bases between. The CDR3 spells CSVVYGAWQFF. In nucleotides, the CDR3 is TGCAGCGTTGTTTACGGGGCTTGGCAGTTCTTC.

This clonotype was picked up a small number of times. V gene TRBV20-1 combines with J gene TRBJ2-3; D assignment may be TRBD1 or TRBD2 (5 bases each). CDR3 length: 16 amino acids. V was trimmed by 5 bases and J by 2 bases, leaving 20 bases between them. Germline lookup yields CDR1 DFQATT and CDR2 SNEGSKA (reference sequence). Here the CDR3 DNA reads TGCAGTGCTTCCCTACCGGGACCCAAACTCACAGATACGCAGTATTTT. This sequence encodes CSASLPGPKLTDTQYF.

In its sample, this clonotype was seen a few times. V usage is TRBV20-1 and J usage is TRBJ2-1; TRBD2 matches at 8 bases. The assigned J gene may be wrong: the sequence end matches TRBJ2-7 better. The germline CDR1 and CDR2 sequences are DFQATT and SNEGSKA (reference sequence). CDR3 length equals 14 residues. CDR3 amino acids: CSARVPGLDGEQYF. The CDR3 DNA reads TGCAGTGCTAGAGTACCGGGACTAGACGGCGAGCAGTACTTC.

A few counts support this clonotype. The chain uses TRBV29-1 and TRBJ2-1, with 12 bases aligning to TRBD2. Germline CDR1 SQVTM, CDR2 ANQGSEA. J gave up 8 bases and V 3 bases, and 8 bases lay outside the gene matches. The CDR3 loop spans 15 amino acids. In DNA, the CDR3 is TGCAGCGTTGATGGGGCTAGCGGGAGGGCCGATGAGCAGTTCTTC. Amino acids: CSVDGASGRADEQFF.

The chain links TRBV18 to TRBJ2-7; maybe TRBD2 (6 bases). V lost 3 bases to trimming and J lost 3 bases, with 12 bases between them. This CDR3 has 14 amino acids. The germline gives CDR1 KGHSH, CDR2 LQKENI. The CDR3 DNA reads TGTGCCAGCTCACCTACGGGACTCTTCTACGAGCAGTACTTC. Translating it yields CASSPTGLFYEQYF.

The chain employs TRBV7-6 and TRBJ2-5; D may be TRBD1 (6 bases). The J call may be faulty, since TRBJ2-1 better matches the DNA end. This CDR3 spans 13 amino acids. Germline V lookup: CDR1 SGHVS, CDR2 FNYEAQ. CDR3 coding DNA: TGTGCCAGCAGCTTAACGACAGGCTATGAGCAGTTCTTC. Encoded protein: CASSLTTGYEQFF.

This clonotype was counted only a few times. The chain links TRBV6-2 or TRBV6-3 to TRBJ1-5, with 7 bases fitting TRBD1. V gave up 0 bases and J gave up 1 base; unmatched junction bases: 6. Germline-derived CDR1 and CDR2 are MNHEY and SVGEGT. The CDR3 sequence is 17 residues long. In DNA, the CDR3 is TGTGCCAGCAGTTACTCCCCGACAGGGCGCAGCAATCAGCCCCAGCATTTT. Protein: CASSYSPTGRSNQPQHF.

The V and J genes are TRBV6-5 and TRBJ1-1, with 7 bases matching TRBD1. Germline V gene sequence: CDR1 MNHEY, CDR2 SVGAGI. This CDR3 comprises 12 residues. V dropped 6 bases and J dropped 4; count of bases not matched to a gene: 2. The CDR3 region is CASRRGPTEAFF. The CDR3 region has the DNA TGTGCCAGCAGGAGGGGGCCCACTGAAGCTTTCTTT.

This clonotype occurred a few times. The genes are TRBV6-1 and TRBJ2-3, with D unclear. Germline CDR1 is MNHNS and CDR2 is SASEGT. Trimming left V 1 base short and J 4 bases short, with 12 bases between. This CDR3 is 15 amino acids long. CDR3 sequence (DNA): TGTGCCAGCAGTGAAGGGGGTTTAGGTGCAGATACGCAGTATTTT. Amino acids: CASSEGGLGADTQYF.

This clonotype was seen a handful of times. The V and J genes are TRBV7-2 and TRBJ2-1; 14 nucleotides agree with TRBD2. There are 19 residues in the CDR3. The V gene end was trimmed by 3 bases and the J gene end by 2 bases; junction bases not matched to a gene: 9. Germline V gene sequence: CDR1 SGHTA, CDR2 FQGNSA. The CDR3 sequence: CASSFFLGTSGSTYNEQFF. CDR3 in DNA: TGTGCCAGCAGCTTCTTCCTTGGGACTAGCGGGAGCACCTACAATGAGCAGTTCTTC.

This clonotype was recorded a few times. The chain couples TRBV7-8 to TRBJ2-1; perhaps TRBD1 as D (5 bases). Near its end, the DNA agrees better with TRBJ2-7, so the J call may be wrong. This CDR3 has 13 amino acids. Germline CDR1 reads SGHVS; CDR2 reads FQNEAQ. CDR3 nucleotides: TGTGCCAGCAGTTTTGGCTACAGGTTGGAGCAGTACTTC. The encoded protein is CASSFGYRLEQYF.

This clonotype showed up just a few times. The chain employs TRBV7-9 and TRBJ1-5; unclear D gene. Trimming stripped 4 bases from V and 4 bases from J, with 8 bases between. The CDR3 contains 13 residues. The germline V gene has CDR1 SEHNR and CDR2 FQNEAQ (reference sequence). The CDR3 region is CASSSTENQPQHF. CDR3 bases: TGTGCCAGCAGCTCCACAGAGAATCAGCCCCAGCATTTT.

This clonotype was detected a few times. V is TRBV12-3 or TRBV12-4 and J is TRBJ2-5, with 7 bases fitting TRBD2. The length of the CDR3 is 15 residues. The V gene end was trimmed by 3 bases and the J gene end by 11 bases; junction bases not matched to a gene: 15. The CDR3 here is CASSFTGQGTREQYF. The CDR3 region has the DNA TGTGCCAGCAGTTTCACGGGGCAGGGCACGCGGGAGCAGTACTTC.

The V gene is TRBV4-1, the J gene TRBJ2-1, with 11 bases fitting TRBD1. The CDR3 has 17 residues. Germline V gene lookup returns CDR1 MGHRA and CDR2 YSYEKL. V was pared by 3 bases and J by 2 bases, with 6 bases of the junction left unmatched. The CDR3 here is CASSQKPGQGAYNEQFF. The DNA of the CDR3 is TGCGCCAGCAGCCAGAAACCGGGACAGGGGGCCTACAATGAGCAGTTCTTC.

This clonotype was seen at least ten times. The J gene is TRBJ2-5, the V gene TRBV7-2, with D perhaps being TRBD1 or TRBD2 (5 bases each). This CDR3 region has 14 residues. Between the trimmed V and J ends, which lost 3 bases and 5 bases, there was a span of 13 bases. Germline-derived CDR1 and CDR2 are SGHTA and FQGNSA. The CDR3 region is CASSLPGPVETQYF. As DNA, the CDR3 is TGTGCCAGCAGCTTGCCGGGACCTGTCGAGACCCAGTACTTC.

This clonotype was recorded a few times. V gene TRBV2 combines with J gene TRBJ2-4, with D uncertain. Between the trimmed V and J ends, which lost 1 base and 1 base, there was a span of 11 bases. The CDR3 runs to 16 residues. From germline, CDR1 is SNHLY and CDR2 FYNNEI. The CDR3 loop reads CASSEGFPYAKNIQYF. The DNA for the CDR3 is TGTGCCAGCAGTGAAGGGTTTCCGTACGCCAAAAACATTCAGTACTTC. Looking up the rest from reference TRBV2 and TRBJ2-4 gives the full variable domain: EPEVTQTPSHQVTQMGQEVILRCVPISNHLYFYWYRQILGQKVEFLVSFYNNEISEKSEIFDDQFSVERPDGSNFTLKIRSTKLEDSAMYFCASSEGFPYAKNIQYFGAGTRLSVL.

The chain employs TRBV7-2 and TRBJ2-7; 9 bases are shared with TRBD2. The germline CDR1 and CDR2 sequences are SGHTA and FQGNSA. This CDR3 region has 15 residues. V gave up 1 base and J gave up 4 bases; unmatched junction bases: 5. This chain's CDR3 is CASSLERLAGYEQYF. CDR3 DNA: TGTGCCAGCAGCTTAGAGCGGCTAGCGGGGTACGAGCAGTACTTC.

This clonotype was seen a few times. The CDR3 protein is CATSRGFTGANVLTF. The CDR3 nucleotides read TGTGCCACCAGCAGAGGTTTCACTGGGGCCAACGTCCTGACTTTC. The V call is TRBV15, the J call TRBJ2-6; D call uncertain. The length of the CDR3 is 15 residues. V lost 1 base and J lost 2, with 6 bases in between. Germline CDR1 LNHNV, CDR2 YYDKDF (reference sequence).